This TCR beta chain stems from a study of regulatory T cells in long-lasting Graves disease. Study information: Graves' disease counted as persistent after over 5 years of antithyroid drugs with positive TSH receptor antibodies.

Time point noted: persistent/refractory GD, antithyroid drugs over 5 years with positive TRAb. TCR sequences were obtained from RNA taken from PBMCs. Comment on this clonotype: Its antigen remains unidentified.

Assembly of TCR beta libraries relied on iRepertoire HTBI primers together with Arm-PCR of CDR3 regions. Authors' data handling: The samples yielded about 60 TRBV and approximately 15 TRBJ segments. Using its own MiXCR run on the multiplex PCR reads, TCRdb lists one record per CDR3 protein. Clone size and V and J calls follow TCRdb, not the original study. The table shows about 660,000 distinct CDR3 sequences, with approximately 29% occurring only once. Findings and limits, study-wide: Newly diagnosed disease favored TRBV20-1 and TRBJ2-1 over persistent disease. Not thyroid tissue but only peripheral blood was studied.

The CDR3 length is 14 residues. CDR1 and CDR2 from the germline V gene are GTSNPN and SVGIG (reference sequence). V trimming: 1 base; J trimming: 6 bases; junction bases outside the gene matches: 5. The sequence came from a female donor with Graves disease. The chain combines TRBV30 with TRBJ2-1, with TRBD1 matching over 8 bases. The source was peripheral blood mononuclear cells (PBMCs), collected when the disease was refractory, from a patient treated with antithyroid drugs. The CDR3 region is CAWSGTGTLNEQFF. The CDR3 DNA reads TGTGCCTGGAGTGGGACAGGGACCCTCAATGAGCAGTTCTTC. Based on the CDR3 plus reference TRBV30 and TRBJ2-1, the full variable domain is SQTIHQWPATLVQPVGSPLSLECTVEGTSNPNLYWYRQAAGRGLQLLFYSVGIGQISSEVPQNLSASRPQDRQFILSSKKLLLSDSGFYLCAWSGTGTLNEQFFGPGTRLTVL.